Shown below are 8 T cell receptor beta chains from a single sample sequenced in a study of T cells after yellow fever vaccination. MiXCR, applied by TCRdb to the 5' RACE reads, yields one record per CDR3 protein. The profile shows more than 350,000 distinct CDR3 sequences, around a tenth of them singletons. The specimen was PBMCs, collected on the day of the first yellow fever vaccination. Receptors were obtained from a young man who received the YFV17D yellow fever vaccine.

In its sample, this clonotype was seen many times. The chain employs TRBV7-9 and TRBJ1-1; 7 bases fit TRBD1. Germline-derived CDR1 and CDR2 are SEHNR and FQNEAQ (reference sequence). CDR3 length: 12 amino acids. Trimming cost V 4 bases and J 5 bases; bases outside gene matches: 1. The CDR3 nucleotides are TGTGCCAGCAGCTCAGGGGGGACTGAAGCTTTCTTT. This codes for CASSSGGTEAFF.

This clonotype appeared a few times. This sequence joins TRBV7-2 and TRBJ2-7; TRBD1 agrees at 7 bases. J gave up 4 bases and V 5 bases, and 11 bases lay outside the gene matches. CDR3 length equals 15 residues. Looked up from germline, CDR1 is SGHTA and CDR2 is FQGNSA. As DNA, the CDR3 is TGTGCCAGCAGCCCCCCTCCAGGGGGTAGTTACGAGCAGTACTTC. Amino acid sequence: CASSPPPGGSYEQYF.

This chain uses TRBV19 with TRBJ2-6; D is undetermined. Trimming removed 11 bases from V and 0 bases from J, with 20 bases in between. Germline assignment: CDR1 LNHDA and CDR2 SQIVND (reference sequence). CDR3 length: 17 residues. The CDR3 protein is CACAAGHIISGANVLTF. The CDR3 nucleotides are TGTGCCTGTGCAGCCGGGCATATTATCTCTGGGGCCAACGTCCTGACTTTC. The full variable domain, in which reference TRBV19 and TRBJ2-6 provide the parts outside the CDR3, is DGGITQSPKYLFRKEGQNVTLSCEQNLNHDAMYWYRQDPGQGLRLIYYSQIVNDFQKGDIAEGYSVSREKKESFPLTVTSAQKNPTAFYLCACAAGHIISGANVLTFGAGSRLTVL.

The chain couples TRBV7-2 to TRBJ1-3; D is possibly TRBD1 (5 bases). The V end lost 8 bases, the J end lost 2 bases, and 16 bases lay between the germline ends. There are 15 residues in the CDR3. Per the germline V gene, CDR1 is SGHTA and CDR2 is FQGNSA. The CDR3 loop reads CASLGGAGAGNTIYF. The CDR3 DNA follows: TGTGCCAGCTTAGGAGGGGCAGGAGCTGGAAACACCATATATTTT.

V usage is TRBV14 and J usage is TRBJ1-1, with unresolved D. V lost 2 bases, J lost 5 bases, and 18 bases lay in between. This CDR3 has 16 residues. Germline values: CDR1 SGHDN, CDR2 FVKESK. The CDR3 here is CASSQRIYSFLTEAFF. CDR3 DNA sequence: TGTGCCAGCAGCCAACGTATTTACAGTTTCCTTACTGAAGCTTTCTTT.

This clonotype appeared a few times. J is TRBJ2-3 and V is TRBV7-9, with D maybe TRBD2 (6 bases). Germline V CDR1 and CDR2: SEHNR, FQNEAQ (reference sequence). V was pared by 0 bases and J by 6 bases, with 13 bases between. The CDR3 runs to 15 residues. This chain's CDR3 is CASSLAGRNRDTQYF. In nucleotides, the CDR3 is TGTGCCAGCAGCTTAGCGGGGAGGAATAGGGATACGCAGTATTTT. The variable domain in full, completed from reference TRBV7-9 and TRBJ2-3, reads DTGVSQNPRHKITKRGQNVTFRCDPISEHNRLYWYRQTLGQGPEFLTYFQNEAQLEKSRLLSDRFSAERPKGSFSTLEIQRTEQGDSAMYLCASSLAGRNRDTQYFGPGTRLTVL.

This chain connects TRBV5-1 to TRBJ2-1, with a possible D match to TRBD1 (5 bases). Germline loops: CDR1 SGHRS, CDR2 YFSETQ. The CDR3 length is 16 residues. Deletions cut 0 bases from V and 8 bases from J, with 18 bases between. CDR3 loop: CASSLELGPWGDEQFF. The CDR3 DNA reads TGCGCCAGCAGCTTGGAATTAGGGCCGTGGGGCGATGAGCAGTTCTTC.

The V gene is TRBV5-1, the J gene TRBJ1-6; D is uncertain. Germline CDR1 SGHRS, CDR2 YFSETQ. The CDR3 length is 15 residues. Trimming left V 0 bases short and J 7 bases short, with 11 bases between. The CDR3, as DNA: TGCGCCAGCAGCTTGGATTGGGGAGGGAATTCACCCCTCCACTTT. The encoded protein is CASSLDWGGNSPLHF.